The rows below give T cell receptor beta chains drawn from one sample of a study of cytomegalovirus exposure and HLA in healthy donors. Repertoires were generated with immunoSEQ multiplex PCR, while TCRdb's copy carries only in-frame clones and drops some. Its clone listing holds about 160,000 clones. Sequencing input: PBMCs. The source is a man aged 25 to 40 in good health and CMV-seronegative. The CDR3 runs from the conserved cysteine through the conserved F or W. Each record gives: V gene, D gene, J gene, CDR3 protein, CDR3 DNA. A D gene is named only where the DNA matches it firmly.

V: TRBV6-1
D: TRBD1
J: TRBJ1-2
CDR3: CASSEARGQGGGYTF
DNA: TGTGCCAGCAGTGAAGCTAGGGGACAGGGCGGTGGCTACACCTTC

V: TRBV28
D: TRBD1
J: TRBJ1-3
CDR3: CASSLGTGGSSGNTIYF
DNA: TGTGCCAGCAGTTTAGGGACAGGGGGCAGCTCTGGAAACACCATATATTTT

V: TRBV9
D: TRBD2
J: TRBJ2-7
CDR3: CASSPGLAGGHEQYF
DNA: TGTGCCAGCAGCCCGGGACTAGCGGGGGGTCACGAGCAGTACTTC

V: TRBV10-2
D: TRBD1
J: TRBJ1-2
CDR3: CASRETGEQYGYTF
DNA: TGCGCCAGCAGGGAGACAGGGGAGCAATATGGCTACACCTTC

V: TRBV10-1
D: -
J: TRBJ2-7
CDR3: CASSHLSTEGEQYF
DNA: TGCGCCAGCAGCCACCTTAGTACAGAAGGCGAGCAGTACTTC

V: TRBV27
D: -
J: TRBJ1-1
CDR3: CASRVGGTEAFF
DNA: TGTGCCAGCAGGGTCGGGGGGACTGAAGCTTTCTTT

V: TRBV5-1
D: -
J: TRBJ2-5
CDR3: CASSVGHSSQETQYF
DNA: TGCGCCAGCAGCGTGGGACACTCCTCCCAAGAGACCCAGTACTTC

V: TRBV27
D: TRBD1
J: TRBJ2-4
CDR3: CASSYLTGGGNIQYF
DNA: TGTGCCAGCAGTTATTTGACAGGGGGCGGAAACATTCAGTACTTC

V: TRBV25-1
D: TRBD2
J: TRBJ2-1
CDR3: CASTPGLAGVNEQFF
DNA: TGTGCCAGCACACCGGGACTAGCGGGAGTAAATGAGCAGTTCTTC

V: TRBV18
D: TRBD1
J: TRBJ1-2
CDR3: CASSVLDRGRNYGYTF
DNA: TGTGCCAGCTCAGTTCTGGACAGGGGGCGAAACTATGGCTACACCTTC

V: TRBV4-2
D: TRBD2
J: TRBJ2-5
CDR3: CASSQDRASGRETQYF
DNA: TGTGCCAGCAGCCAAGATCGGGCTAGCGGGAGAGAGACCCAGTACTTC

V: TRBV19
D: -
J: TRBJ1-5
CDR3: CASSIGDTWNRNQPQHF
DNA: TGTGCCAGTAGTATAGGTGACACTTGGAATCGGAATCAGCCCCAGCATTTT

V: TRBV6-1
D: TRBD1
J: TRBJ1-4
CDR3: CASSPDRDAGKLFF
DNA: TGTGCCAGCAGTCCGGACAGGGATGCGGGAAAACTGTTTTTT

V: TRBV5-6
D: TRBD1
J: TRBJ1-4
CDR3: CASNSRTGDEKLFF
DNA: TGTGCCAGCAACTCACGGACAGGGGATGAAAAACTGTTTTTT

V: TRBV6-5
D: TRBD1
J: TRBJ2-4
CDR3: CASSYSTGQGDIQYF
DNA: TGTGCCAGCAGTTACTCGACGGGACAGGGGGACATTCAGTACTTC